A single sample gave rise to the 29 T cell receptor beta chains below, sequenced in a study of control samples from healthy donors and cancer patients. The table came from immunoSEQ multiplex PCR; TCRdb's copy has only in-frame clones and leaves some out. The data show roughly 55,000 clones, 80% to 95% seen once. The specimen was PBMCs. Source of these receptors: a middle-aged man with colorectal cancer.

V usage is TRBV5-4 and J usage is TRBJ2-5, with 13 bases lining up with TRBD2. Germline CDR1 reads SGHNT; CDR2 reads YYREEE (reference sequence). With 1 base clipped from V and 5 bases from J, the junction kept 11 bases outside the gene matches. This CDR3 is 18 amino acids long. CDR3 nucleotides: TGTGCCAGCAGCTTGACGAGGGGACTAGCGGGAAACTTGGAGACCCAGTACTTC. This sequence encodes CASSLTRGLAGNLETQYF.

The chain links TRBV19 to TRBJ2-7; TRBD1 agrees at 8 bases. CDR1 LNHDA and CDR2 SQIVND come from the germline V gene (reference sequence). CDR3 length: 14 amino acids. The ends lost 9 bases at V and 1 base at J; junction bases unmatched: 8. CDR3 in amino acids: CASRGQGSSYEQYF. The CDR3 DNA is TGTGCCAGCCGTGGACAGGGCTCTTCCTACGAGCAGTACTTC.

The CDR3 protein is CATSRDYPPGKKTEAFF. DNA for the CDR3: TGTGCCACCAGCAGAGATTATCCCCCCGGGAAAAAGACTGAAGCTTTCTTT. This chain links TRBV15 with TRBJ1-1, with unresolved D. Germline V CDR1 and CDR2: LNHNV, YYDKDF (reference sequence). V shed 0 bases and J shed 5 bases, with 19 bases lying between them. The CDR3 spans 17 residues.

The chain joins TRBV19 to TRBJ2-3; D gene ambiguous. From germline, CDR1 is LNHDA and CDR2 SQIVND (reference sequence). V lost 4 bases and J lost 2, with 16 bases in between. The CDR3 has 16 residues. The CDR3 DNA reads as TGTGCCAGTAGTACAACACCGGGTAGGAACACAGATACGCAGTATTTT. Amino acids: CASSTTPGRNTDTQYF.

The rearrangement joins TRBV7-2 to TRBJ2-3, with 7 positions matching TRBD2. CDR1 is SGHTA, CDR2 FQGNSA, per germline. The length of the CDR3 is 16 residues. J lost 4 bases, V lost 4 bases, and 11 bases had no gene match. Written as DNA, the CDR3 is TGTGCCAGCAGCTCTCGACTAGCAGGTTCTGCAGATACGCAGTATTTT. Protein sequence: CASSSRLAGSADTQYF. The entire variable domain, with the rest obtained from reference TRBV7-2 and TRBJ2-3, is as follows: GAGVSQSPSNKVTEKGKDVELRCDPISGHTALYWYRQSLGQGLEFLIYFQGNSAPDKSGLPSDRFSAERTGGSVSTLTIQRTQQEDSAVYLCASSSRLAGSADTQYFGPGTRLTVL.

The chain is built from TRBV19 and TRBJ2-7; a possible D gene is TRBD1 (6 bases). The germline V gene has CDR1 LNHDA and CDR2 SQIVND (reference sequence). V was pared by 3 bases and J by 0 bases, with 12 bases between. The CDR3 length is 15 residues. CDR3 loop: CASSMRTASSYEQYF. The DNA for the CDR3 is TGTGCCAGTAGTATGCGGACAGCTAGCTCCTACGAGCAGTACTTC.

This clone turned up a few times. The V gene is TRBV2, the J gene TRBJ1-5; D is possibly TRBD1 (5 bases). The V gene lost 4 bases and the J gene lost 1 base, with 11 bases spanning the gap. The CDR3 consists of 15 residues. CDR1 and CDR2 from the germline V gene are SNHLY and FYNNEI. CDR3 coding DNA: TGTGCCAGCAGTGGAGGGGACTCGAGCAATCAGCCCCAGCATTTT. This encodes CASSGGDSSNQPQHF.

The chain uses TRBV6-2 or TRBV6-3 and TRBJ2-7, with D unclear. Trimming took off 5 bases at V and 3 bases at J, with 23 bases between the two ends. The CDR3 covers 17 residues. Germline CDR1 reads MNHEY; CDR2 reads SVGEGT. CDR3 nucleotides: TGTGCCAGCAGTCAAGATAAGACGGACCGGAATCGCTACGAGCAGTACTTC. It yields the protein CASSQDKTDRNRYEQYF.

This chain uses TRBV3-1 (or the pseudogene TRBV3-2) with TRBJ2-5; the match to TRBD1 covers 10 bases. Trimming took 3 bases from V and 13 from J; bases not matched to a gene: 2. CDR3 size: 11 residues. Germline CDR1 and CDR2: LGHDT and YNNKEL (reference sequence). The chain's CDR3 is CASSQTGGAYF. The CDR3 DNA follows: TGTGCCAGCAGCCAGACAGGGGGCGCGTACTTC.

This chain's CDR3 is CASSDPMRAAGRQYF. DNA of the CDR3: TGCGCCAGCAGTGACCCCATGCGAGCAGCGGGGCGTCAGTATTTT. The rearrangement joins TRBV10-1 to TRBJ2-3, with TRBD2 identical over 7 bases. The CDR3 extends over 15 amino acids. The germline V gene has CDR1 WNHNN and CDR2 SYGVQD (reference sequence). V shed 3 bases and J 12 bases; nucleotides not matched to a gene: 15.

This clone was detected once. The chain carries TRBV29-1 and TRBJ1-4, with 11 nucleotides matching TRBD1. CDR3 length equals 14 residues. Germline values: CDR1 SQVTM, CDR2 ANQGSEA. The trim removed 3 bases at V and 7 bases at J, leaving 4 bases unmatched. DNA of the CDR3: TGCAGCGTTGACCGGACAGGGGGCGGTGAAAAACTGTTTTTT. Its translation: CSVDRTGGGEKLFF.

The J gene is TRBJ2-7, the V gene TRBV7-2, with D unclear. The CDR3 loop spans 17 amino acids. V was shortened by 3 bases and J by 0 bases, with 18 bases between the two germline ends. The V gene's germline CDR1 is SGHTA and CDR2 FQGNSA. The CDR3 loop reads CASSLGWQEVGSYEQYF. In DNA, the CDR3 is TGTGCCAGCAGCTTGGGTTGGCAGGAAGTAGGCTCCTACGAGCAGTACTTC.

CDR3 region: CASSQEGGSYEKLFF. The CDR3 DNA reads as TGCGCCAGCAGCCAAGAAGGGGGGAGTTACGAAAAACTGTTTTTT. The chain uses TRBV4-3 and TRBJ1-4; perhaps TRBD1 as D (6 bases). CDR3 length: 15 amino acids. Trimming pared 0 bases from V and 8 bases from J, leaving 13 bases between. Per the germline V gene, CDR1 is LGHNA and CDR2 is YSLEER.

Here the CDR3 DNA reads TGTGCCACCAGCAGAACATATGATCAGCCCCAGCATTTT. Protein: CATSRTYDQPQHF. The chain carries TRBV15 and TRBJ1-5; D is ambiguous. V was cut by 2 bases and J by 5 bases, with 7 bases left in between. The germline CDR1 and CDR2 sequences are LNHNV and YYDKDF (reference sequence). The CDR3 is 13 residues long.

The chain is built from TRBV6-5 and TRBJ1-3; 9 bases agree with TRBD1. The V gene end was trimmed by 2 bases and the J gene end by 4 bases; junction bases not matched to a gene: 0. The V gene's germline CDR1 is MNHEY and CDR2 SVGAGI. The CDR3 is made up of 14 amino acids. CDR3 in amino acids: CASSYGTGGNTIYF. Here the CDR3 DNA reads TGTGCCAGCAGTTACGGGACAGGGGGAAACACCATATATTTT.

Here the CDR3 reads CASSVVAGNQETQYF. The CDR3 region has the DNA TGTGCCAGCAGCGTAGTGGCGGGCAATCAAGAGACCCAGTACTTC. J is TRBJ2-5 and V is TRBV9; possible D gene TRBD2, 5 bases. V was trimmed by 0 bases and J by 2 bases, leaving 11 bases between them. CDR3 length equals 15 residues. Germline lookup yields CDR1 SGDLS and CDR2 YYNGEE.

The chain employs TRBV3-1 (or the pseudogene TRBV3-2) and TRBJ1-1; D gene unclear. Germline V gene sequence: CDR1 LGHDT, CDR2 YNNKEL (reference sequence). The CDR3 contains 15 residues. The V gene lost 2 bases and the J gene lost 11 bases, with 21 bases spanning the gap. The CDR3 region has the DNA TGTGCCAGCAGCCAACTGGGTGGCCCTATGAGCTCGGCTTTCTTT. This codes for CASSQLGGPMSSAFF.

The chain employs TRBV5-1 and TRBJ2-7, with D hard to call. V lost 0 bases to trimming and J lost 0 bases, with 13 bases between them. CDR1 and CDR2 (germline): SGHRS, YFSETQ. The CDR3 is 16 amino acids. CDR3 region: CASSLVPGLSSYEQYF. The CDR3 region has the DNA TGCGCCAGCAGCTTGGTTCCGGGCCTTAGCTCCTACGAGCAGTACTTC.

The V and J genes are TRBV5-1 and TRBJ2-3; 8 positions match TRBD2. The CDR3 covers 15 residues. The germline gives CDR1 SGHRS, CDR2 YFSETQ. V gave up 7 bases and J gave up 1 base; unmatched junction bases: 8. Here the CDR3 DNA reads TGCGCCAGCGGGCCGACAGCGGGGGGCACAGATACGCAGTATTTT. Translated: CASGPTAGGTDTQYF.

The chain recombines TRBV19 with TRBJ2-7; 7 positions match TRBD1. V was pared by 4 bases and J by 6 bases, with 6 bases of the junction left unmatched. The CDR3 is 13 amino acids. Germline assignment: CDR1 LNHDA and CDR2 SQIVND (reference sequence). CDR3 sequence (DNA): TGTGCCAGTAGTACCGACAGGGTCGGCGAGCAGTACTTC. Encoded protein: CASSTDRVGEQYF. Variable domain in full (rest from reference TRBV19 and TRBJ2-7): DGGITQSPKYLFRKEGQNVTLSCEQNLNHDAMYWYRQDPGQGLRLIYYSQIVNDFQKGDIAEGYSVSREKKESFPLTVTSAQKNPTAFYLCASSTDRVGEQYFGPGTRLTVT.

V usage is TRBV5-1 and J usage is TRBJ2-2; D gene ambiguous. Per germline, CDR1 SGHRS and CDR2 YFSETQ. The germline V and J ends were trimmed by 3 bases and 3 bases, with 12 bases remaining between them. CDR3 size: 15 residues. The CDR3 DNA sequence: TGCGCCAGCAGCTCACTGTCTATCTACACCGGGGAGCTGTTTTTT. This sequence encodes CASSSLSIYTGELFF.

CDR3 protein: CASSLWEREGLFF. In DNA form, the CDR3 reads TGTGCCAGCAGCCTTTGGGAGCGGGAAGGGCTGTTTTTT. V and J are TRBV6-2 or TRBV6-3 and TRBJ2-2; 7 nucleotides align to TRBD2. From germline, CDR1 is MNHEY and CDR2 SVGEGT. The CDR3 totals 13 residues. J lost 13 bases, V lost 6 bases, and 11 bases had no gene match.

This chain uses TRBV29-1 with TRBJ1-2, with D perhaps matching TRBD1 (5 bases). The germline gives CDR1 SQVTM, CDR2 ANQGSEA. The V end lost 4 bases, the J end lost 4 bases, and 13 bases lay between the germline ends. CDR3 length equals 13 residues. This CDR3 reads CSVAATQGYGYTF. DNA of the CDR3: TGCAGCGTTGCCGCGACCCAGGGCTATGGCTACACCTTC.

The chain's CDR3 is CASSLARGDRSTDTQYF. The CDR3 coding sequence is TGTGCCAGCAGCTTAGCGCGGGGGGACAGGTCGACAGATACGCAGTATTTT. The chain uses TRBV7-2 and TRBJ2-3; D may match TRBD1 or TRBD2 (8 bases each). The V end was cut by 0 bases, the J end by 3 bases, with 16 bases between. The CDR3 covers 17 residues. Germline values: CDR1 SGHTA, CDR2 FQGNSA.

The CDR3 reads CATSRDLADTQYF. The CDR3 DNA sequence: TGTGCCACCAGCAGAGATCTTGCAGATACGCAGTATTTT. The chain employs TRBV15 and TRBJ2-3; D is unclear. Trimming cost V 0 bases and J 4 bases, with 5 bases left between them. Germline V lookup: CDR1 LNHNV, CDR2 YYDKDF (reference sequence). This CDR3 has 13 residues.

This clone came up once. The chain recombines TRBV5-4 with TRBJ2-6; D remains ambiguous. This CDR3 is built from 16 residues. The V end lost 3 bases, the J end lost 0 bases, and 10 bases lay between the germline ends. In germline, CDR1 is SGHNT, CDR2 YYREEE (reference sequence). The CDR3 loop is CASSSKLSSGANVLTF. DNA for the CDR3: TGTGCCAGCAGCTCCAAACTTAGCTCTGGGGCCAACGTCCTGACTTTC.

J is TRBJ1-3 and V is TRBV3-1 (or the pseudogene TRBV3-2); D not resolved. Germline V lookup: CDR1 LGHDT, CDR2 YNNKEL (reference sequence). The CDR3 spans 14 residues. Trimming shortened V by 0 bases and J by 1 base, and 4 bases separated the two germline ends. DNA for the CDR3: TGTGCCAGCAGCCAAGACCGATCTGGAAACACCATATATTTT. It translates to CASSQDRSGNTIYF.

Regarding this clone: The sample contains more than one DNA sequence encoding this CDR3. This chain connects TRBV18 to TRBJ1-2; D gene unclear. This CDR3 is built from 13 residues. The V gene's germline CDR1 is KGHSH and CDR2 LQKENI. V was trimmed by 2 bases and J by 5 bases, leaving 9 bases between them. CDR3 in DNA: TGTGCCAGCTCACCAGTGGGTGATTATGGCTACACCTTC. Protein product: CASSPVGDYGYTF.

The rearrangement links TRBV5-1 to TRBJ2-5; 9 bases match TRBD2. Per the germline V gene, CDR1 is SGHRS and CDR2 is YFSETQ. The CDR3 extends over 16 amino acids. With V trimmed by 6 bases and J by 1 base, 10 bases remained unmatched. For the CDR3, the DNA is TGCGCCAGCACCTGGGCGGGGGGGCCTGGCCAAGAGACCCAGTACTTC. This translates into CASTWAGGPGQETQYF. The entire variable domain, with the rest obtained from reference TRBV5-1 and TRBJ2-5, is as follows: KAGVTQTPRYLIKTRGQQVTLSCSPISGHRSVSWYQQTPGQGLQFLFEYFSETQRNKGNFPGRFSGRQFSNSRSEMNVSTLELGDSALYLCASTWAGGPGQETQYFGPGTRLLVL.